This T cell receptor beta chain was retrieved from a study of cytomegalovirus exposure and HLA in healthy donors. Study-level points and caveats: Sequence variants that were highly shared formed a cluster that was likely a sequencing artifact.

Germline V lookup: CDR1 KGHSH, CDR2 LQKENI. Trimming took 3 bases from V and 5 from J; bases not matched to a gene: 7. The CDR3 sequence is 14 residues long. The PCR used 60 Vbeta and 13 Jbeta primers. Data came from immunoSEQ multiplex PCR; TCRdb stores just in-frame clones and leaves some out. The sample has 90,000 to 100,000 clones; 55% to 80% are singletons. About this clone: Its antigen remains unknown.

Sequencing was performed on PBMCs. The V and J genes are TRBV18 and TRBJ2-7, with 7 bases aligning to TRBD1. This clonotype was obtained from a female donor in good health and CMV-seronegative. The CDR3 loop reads CASSPPFDRDEQYF. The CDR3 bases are TGTGCCAGCTCACCCCCCTTCGACAGGGACGAGCAGTACTTC.